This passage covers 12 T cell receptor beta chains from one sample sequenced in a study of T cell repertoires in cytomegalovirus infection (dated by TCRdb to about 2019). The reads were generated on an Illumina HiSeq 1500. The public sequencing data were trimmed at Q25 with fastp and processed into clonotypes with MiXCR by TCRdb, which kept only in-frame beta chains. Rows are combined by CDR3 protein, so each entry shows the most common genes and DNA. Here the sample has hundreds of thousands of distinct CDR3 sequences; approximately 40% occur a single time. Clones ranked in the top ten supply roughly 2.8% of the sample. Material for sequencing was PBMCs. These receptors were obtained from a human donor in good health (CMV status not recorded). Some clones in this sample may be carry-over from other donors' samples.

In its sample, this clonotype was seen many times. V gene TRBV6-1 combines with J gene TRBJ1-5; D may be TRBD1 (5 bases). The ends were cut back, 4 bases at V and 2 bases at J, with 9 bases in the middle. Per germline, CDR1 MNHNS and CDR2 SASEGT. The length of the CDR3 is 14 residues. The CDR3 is CASSVTGGNQPQHF. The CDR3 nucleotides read TGTGCCAGCAGTGTTACGGGGGGCAATCAGCCCCAGCATTTT.

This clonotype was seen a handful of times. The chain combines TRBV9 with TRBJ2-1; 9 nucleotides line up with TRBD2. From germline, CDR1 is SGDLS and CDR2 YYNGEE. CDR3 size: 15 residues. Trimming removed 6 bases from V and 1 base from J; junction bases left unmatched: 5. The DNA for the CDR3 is TGTGCCAGCAACGAGCGGGGGGAATCCTACAATGAGCAGTTCTTC. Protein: CASNERGESYNEQFF. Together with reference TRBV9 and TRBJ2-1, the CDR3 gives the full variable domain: DSGVTQTPKHLITATGQRVTLRCSPRSGDLSVYWYQQSLDQGLQFLIQYYNGEERAKGNILERFSAQQFPDLHSELNLSSLELGDSALYFCASNERGESYNEQFFGPGTRLTVL.

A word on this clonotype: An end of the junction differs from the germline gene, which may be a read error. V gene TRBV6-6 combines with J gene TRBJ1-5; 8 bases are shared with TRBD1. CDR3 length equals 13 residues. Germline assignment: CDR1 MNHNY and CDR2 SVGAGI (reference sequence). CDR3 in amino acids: CAISTGGEQPQHF. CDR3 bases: TGTGCCATCAGTACAGGGGGAGAACAGCCCCAGCATTTT.

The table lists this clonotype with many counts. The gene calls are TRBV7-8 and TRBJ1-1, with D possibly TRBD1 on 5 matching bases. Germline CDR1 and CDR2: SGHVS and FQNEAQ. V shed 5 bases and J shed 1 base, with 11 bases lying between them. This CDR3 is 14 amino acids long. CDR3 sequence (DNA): TGTGCCAGCAGCGTGGGACGGCAGAACACTGAAGCTTTCTTT. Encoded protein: CASSVGRQNTEAFF.

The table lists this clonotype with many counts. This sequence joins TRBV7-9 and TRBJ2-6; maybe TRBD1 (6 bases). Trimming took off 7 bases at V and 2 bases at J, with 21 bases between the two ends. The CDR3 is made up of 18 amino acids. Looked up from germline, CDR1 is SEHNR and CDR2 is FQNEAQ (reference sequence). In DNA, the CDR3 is TGTGCCAGCAATCCCGGTACAGGGCAAAAAGCTGGGGCCAACGTCCTGACTTTC. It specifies CASNPGTGQKAGANVLTF.

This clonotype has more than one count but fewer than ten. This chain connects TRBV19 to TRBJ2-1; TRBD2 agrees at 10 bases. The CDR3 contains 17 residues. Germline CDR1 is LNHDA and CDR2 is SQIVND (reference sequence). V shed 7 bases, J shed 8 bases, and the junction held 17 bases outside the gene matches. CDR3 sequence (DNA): TGTGCCAGTAACCCCTACCCAGCGGGAGGGCCTTTTGATGAGCAGTTCTTC. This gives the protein CASNPYPAGGPFDEQFF.

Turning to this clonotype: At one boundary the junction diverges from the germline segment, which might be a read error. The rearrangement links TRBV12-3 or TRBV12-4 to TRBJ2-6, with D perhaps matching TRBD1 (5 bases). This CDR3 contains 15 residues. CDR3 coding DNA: TGTGCCAGCAGTCCCCTGACAACTGGGGCCAACGTCCTGAATTTC. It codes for CASSPLTTGANVLNF.

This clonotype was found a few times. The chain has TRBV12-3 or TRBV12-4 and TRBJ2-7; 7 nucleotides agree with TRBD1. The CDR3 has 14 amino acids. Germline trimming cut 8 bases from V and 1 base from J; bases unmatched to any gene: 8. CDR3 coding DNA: TGTGCCAGCGCGTTGGGGACAGTTTCCTACGAGCAGTACTTC. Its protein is CASALGTVSYEQYF.

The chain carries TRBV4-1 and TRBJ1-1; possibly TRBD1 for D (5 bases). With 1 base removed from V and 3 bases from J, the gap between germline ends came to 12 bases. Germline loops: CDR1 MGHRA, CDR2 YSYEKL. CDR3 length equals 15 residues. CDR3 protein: CASSQGFGADTEAFF. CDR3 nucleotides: TGCGCCAGCAGCCAAGGTTTCGGGGCGGACACTGAAGCTTTCTTT.

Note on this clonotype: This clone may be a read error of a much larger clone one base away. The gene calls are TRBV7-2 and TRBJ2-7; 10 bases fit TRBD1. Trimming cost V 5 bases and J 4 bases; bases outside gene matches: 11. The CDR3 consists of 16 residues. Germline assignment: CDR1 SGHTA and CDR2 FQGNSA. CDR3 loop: CASSNRLDRGRYEQYF. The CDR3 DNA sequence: TGTGCCAGCAGCAACAGACTGGACAGGGGGAGGTACGAGCAGTACTTC.

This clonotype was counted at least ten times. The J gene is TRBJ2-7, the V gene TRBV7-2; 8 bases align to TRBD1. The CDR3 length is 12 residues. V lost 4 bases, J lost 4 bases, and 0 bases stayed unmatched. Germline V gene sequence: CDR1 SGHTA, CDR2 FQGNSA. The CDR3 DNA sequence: TGTGCCAGCAGCTGGACAGGGTACGAGCAGTACTTC. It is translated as CASSWTGYEQYF.

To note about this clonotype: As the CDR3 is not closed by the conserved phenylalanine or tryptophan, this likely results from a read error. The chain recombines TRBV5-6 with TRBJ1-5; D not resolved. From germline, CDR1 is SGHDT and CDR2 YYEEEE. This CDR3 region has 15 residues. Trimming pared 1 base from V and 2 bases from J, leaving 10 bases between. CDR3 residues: CASSLLGLGNQPQHY. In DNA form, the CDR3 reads TGTGCCAGCAGCTTGCTAGGGTTGGGCAATCAGCCCCAGCATTAT.